This T cell receptor beta chain is from a study of cytomegalovirus exposure and HLA in healthy donors. In regard to this clone: Antigen: not known.

Study conclusions and caveats: Relative to the approximately 660-donor mean, N-insertions were reportedly fewer in an Asian-associated ancestry cluster in a later analysis. The CMV antigen specificity of a few CMV-associated chains was confirmed through in vitro analysis.

The PCR used 60 Vbeta and 13 Jbeta primers. Sequencing used immunoSEQ multiplex PCR; TCRdb keeps in-frame clones, though not all of them. The top ten hold roughly an eighth of the sample, which has about 73,000 clones, roughly four fifths seen once. Sequenced: PBMCs. The source of this sequence is a man in his 70s in good health and CMV-seronegative.

CDR3 region: CASSSQARGEQYF. DNA of the CDR3: TGTGCCAGCAGCTCCCAGGCCAGGGGGGAGCAGTACTTC. The rearrangement uses TRBV7-9 and TRBJ2-7, with TRBD1 identical over 7 bases. CDR1 SEHNR and CDR2 FQNEAQ come from the germline V gene (reference sequence). The trim removed 4 bases at V and 7 bases at J, leaving 7 bases unmatched. The CDR3 covers 13 residues.